The 25 T cell receptor beta chains below all came from one sample that was sequenced in a study of blood T cells in healthy people across ages. With a J-beta primer mix and a sample-barcoded 5' primer, a second PCR ran roughly 6 to 11 cycles. TCRdb re-analysed the 5' RACE reads in MiXCR, keeping a single row per CDR3 protein. The data hold around 500,000 distinct CDR3 sequences, with around 50% observed a single time. Sequencing was done on a sample of blood. These receptors were obtained from an elderly man in good health.

This clonotype was observed many times. This chain connects TRBV5-1 to TRBJ2-5; D gene ambiguous. The V end was cut by 0 bases, the J end by 3 bases, with 0 bases between. Germline V gene sequence: CDR1 SGHRS, CDR2 YFSETQ. The CDR3 extends over 11 amino acids. The CDR3 spells CASSLEETQYF. The DNA for the CDR3 is TGCGCCAGCAGCTTGGAAGAGACCCAGTACTTC.

The chain is built from TRBV11-2 and TRBJ2-3; D is perhaps TRBD2 (7 bases). With 4 bases removed from V and 6 bases from J, the gap between germline ends came to 14 bases. Germline V gives CDR1 SGHAT, CDR2 FQNNGV. This CDR3 has 14 amino acids. CDR3 in DNA: TGTGCCAGCAGCTCCCGGGGGGCCCTGGATACGCAGTATTTT. Its protein is CASSSRGALDTQYF. The full variable domain, its missing parts supplied by reference TRBV11-2 and TRBJ2-3, is EAGVAQSPRYKIIEKRQSVAFWCNPISGHATLYWYQQILGQGPKLLIQFQNNGVVDDSQLPKDRFSAERLKGVDSTLKIQPAKLEDSAVYLCASSSRGALDTQYFGPGTRLTVL.

The CDR3 reads CASRSSSGSGEQYF. The CDR3 coding sequence is TGTGCCAGCAGATCTTCCAGCGGGAGTGGGGAGCAGTACTTC. This chain uses TRBV12-3 or TRBV12-4 with TRBJ2-4; 8 positions agree with TRBD2. The trim removed 6 bases at V and 13 bases at J, leaving 14 bases unmatched. The CDR3 has 14 residues.

This chain joins TRBV25-1 and TRBJ1-2; D is perhaps TRBD1 (5 bases). V was shortened by 4 bases and J by 6 bases, with 9 bases between the two germline ends. The CDR3 has 12 amino acids. CDR1 and CDR2 (germline): MGHDK, SYGVNS. CDR3 sequence: CASSGGQHGYTF. CDR3 DNA: TGTGCCAGCAGTGGTGGACAACATGGCTACACCTTC.

The V call is TRBV21-1, the J call TRBJ2-1; the D segment call TRBD2 is taken from the table without a DNA check. TRBV21-1 is noted as a pseudogene. CDR3 length equals 13 residues. The CDR3 bases are TGTGCCAGCGCCGGGACTACAATCCATGAGCAGTTCTTC. Residues: CASAGTTIHEQFF.

J is TRBJ2-1 and V is TRBV20-1; D remains unclear. The CDR3 is 16 residues long. The germline CDR1 and CDR2 sequences are DFQATT and SNEGSKA (reference sequence). V lost 3 bases and J lost 4, with 19 bases in between. The CDR3 here is CSARAHGVPEYNEQFF. DNA of the CDR3: TGCAGTGCTAGGGCCCATGGGGTACCCGAATACAATGAGCAGTTCTTC.

This clonotype was counted between two and nine times. V gene TRBV3-1 combines with J gene TRBJ1-1; 7 nucleotides line up with TRBD1. CDR1 and CDR2 from the germline V gene are LGHDT and YNNKEL (reference sequence). J was trimmed by 4 bases and V by 6 bases; bases with no gene match: 5. The CDR3 runs to 13 residues. CDR3 loop: CASSPGGGTEAFF. Here the CDR3 DNA reads TGTGCCAGCAGTCCAGGGGGAGGCACTGAAGCTTTCTTT.

The chain has TRBV5-1 and TRBJ1-2; D not resolved. Trimming took 4 bases from V and 4 from J, leaving 14 bases between them. The CDR3 is 14 amino acids. Germline V lookup: CDR1 SGHRS, CDR2 YFSETQ. CDR3 amino acids: CASSPEDGGYGYTF. The CDR3 DNA reads TGCGCCAGCAGCCCCGAGGACGGAGGCTATGGCTACACCTTC.

The chain uses TRBV12-3 or TRBV12-4 and TRBJ1-2; possibly TRBD1 for D (5 bases). The CDR3 is 14 amino acids. Trimming pared 3 bases from V and 7 bases from J, leaving 15 bases between. As DNA, the CDR3 is TGTGCCAGCAGTTTGGGGCGGGGGGAGCTTGGCTACACCTTC. This translates into CASSLGRGELGYTF.

The gene calls are TRBV18 and TRBJ2-1, with 7 bases fitting TRBD2. The CDR3 spans 15 residues. Germline lookup yields CDR1 KGHSH and CDR2 LQKENI. V dropped 1 base and J dropped 7; count of bases not matched to a gene: 7. The CDR3 sequence is CASSPQAGLRNEQFF. For the CDR3, the DNA is TGTGCCAGCTCACCACAAGCGGGACTCAGGAATGAGCAGTTCTTC.

The chain recombines TRBV7-2 with TRBJ2-3; maybe TRBD2 (6 bases). The CDR3 spans 15 residues. With 3 bases removed from V and 5 bases from J, the gap between germline ends came to 15 bases. Germline assignment: CDR1 SGHTA and CDR2 FQGNSA. The CDR3 DNA follows: TGTGCCAGCAGCTTCGGGACTCTCGTCGGAGATACGCAGTATTTT. Translation: CASSFGTLVGDTQYF.

This chain links TRBV20-1 with TRBJ2-5; 9 positions match TRBD2. J lost 2 bases, V lost 4 bases, and 8 bases had no gene match. From germline, CDR1 is DFQATT and CDR2 SNEGSKA (reference sequence). The CDR3 covers 15 residues. The CDR3 coding sequence is TGCAGTGCTATCGGCCTAGCGGGGACGCAAGAGACCCAGTACTTC. This gives the protein CSAIGLAGTQETQYF.

As regards this clonotype: A much larger clone lies a single base off, so this may be a read error. This chain links TRBV6-6 with TRBJ2-1, with D possibly TRBD2 on 6 matching bases. From germline, CDR1 is MNHNY and CDR2 SVGAGI (reference sequence). There are 12 residues in the CDR3. CDR3 DNA sequence: TGTGCCAGCACCTTCGGGAGTAATGAGCGGTTCTTC. This encodes CASTFGSNERFF.

The sample holds a few counts of this clonotype. The chain combines TRBV20-1 with TRBJ1-6; D is undetermined. The CDR3 length is 14 residues. Germline CDR1 DFQATT, CDR2 SNEGSKA (reference sequence). Trimming shortened V by 3 bases and J by 5 bases, and 11 bases separated the two germline ends. DNA of the CDR3: TGCAGTGCTAGGCCCCCGGGGAATAATTCACCCCTCCACTTT. Its translation is CSARPPGNNSPLHF.

The chain is built from TRBV25-1 and TRBJ1-2; D uncertain. Trimming left V 0 bases short and J 2 bases short, with 7 bases between. The CDR3 has 14 amino acids. CDR1 and CDR2 from the germline V gene are MGHDK and SYGVNS. The DNA of the CDR3 is TGTGCCAGCAGTGAATATCAGGAAAACTATGGCTACACCTTC. Translation gives CASSEYQENYGYTF.

The chain carries TRBV5-1 and TRBJ1-6, with D hard to call. CDR3 length: 13 residues. Germline-derived CDR1 and CDR2 are SGHRS and YFSETQ. The V gene lost 0 bases and the J gene lost 9 bases, with 7 bases spanning the gap. DNA for the CDR3: TGCGCCAGCAGCTTGGAGGAAGGTTCACCCCTCCACTTT. Translating gives CASSLEEGSPLHF. Looking up the rest from reference TRBV5-1 and TRBJ1-6 gives the full variable domain: KAGVTQTPRYLIKTRGQQVTLSCSPISGHRSVSWYQQTPGQGLQFLFEYFSETQRNKGNFPGRFSGRQFSNSRSEMNVSTLELGDSALYLCASSLEEGSPLHFGNGTRLTVT.

The chain has TRBV20-1 and TRBJ2-1; possibly TRBD2 for D (6 bases). In germline, CDR1 is DFQATT, CDR2 SNEGSKA (reference sequence). The V gene lost 4 bases and the J gene lost 3 bases, with 13 bases spanning the gap. The CDR3 has 14 amino acids. CDR3 loop: CSATGLGVYNEQFF. The CDR3 bases are TGCAGTGCTACGGGACTGGGAGTCTACAATGAGCAGTTCTTC.

About this clonotype itself: Sequence at one end of the junction differs from germline and may be a read error. The chain combines TRBV5-1 with TRBJ2-1, with 7 bases matching TRBD1. The length of the CDR3 is 14 residues. Germline loops: CDR1 SGHRS, CDR2 YFSETQ. The CDR3 reads CTSSRDSSYNEQFF. The CDR3 DNA reads as TGCACCAGCAGCCGGGACAGCTCCTACAATGAGCAGTTCTTC.

This chain uses TRBV15 with TRBJ2-2, with D unclear. Germline V gene data show CDR1 as LNHNV and CDR2 as YYDKDF (reference sequence). The CDR3 runs 14 residues. Trimming removed 1 base from V and 4 bases from J, with 7 bases in between. The CDR3 loop is CATSRATGTGELFF. For the CDR3, the DNA is TGTGCCACCAGCAGAGCGACTGGCACCGGGGAGCTGTTTTTT.

This clonotype was detected only a few times. V and J are TRBV7-9 and TRBJ2-7; TRBD1 agrees at 8 bases. CDR1 and CDR2 (germline): SEHNR, FQNEAQ (reference sequence). The CDR3 totals 14 residues. The V segment lost 5 bases and the J segment 7 bases; nucleotides outside the gene matches: 10. The CDR3 DNA sequence: TGTGCCAGCAGCCTTAGGGTGACAGGGGAAGAGCAGTACTTC. This gives the protein CASSLRVTGEEQYF.

CDR3 in DNA: TGCAGTGCTAGAGAGGGCGGATCTAACTATGGCTACACCTTC. Protein sequence: CSAREGGSNYGYTF. The rearrangement uses TRBV20-1 and TRBJ1-2; no reliable D call. CDR1 and CDR2 from the germline V gene are DFQATT and SNEGSKA (reference sequence). V was trimmed by 0 bases and J by 0 bases, leaving 8 bases between them. The CDR3 length is 14 residues.

The genes are TRBV20-1 and TRBJ2-7; 9 bases line up with TRBD2. The closer fit of TRBJ2-5 to the DNA end suggests the J call may be wrong. Looked up from germline, CDR1 is DFQATT and CDR2 is SNEGSKA (reference sequence). This CDR3 has 12 amino acids. CDR3 region: CSAKTSGETQYF. CDR3 DNA sequence: TGCAGTGCTAAGACTAGCGGAGAGACCCAGTACTTC.

The table lists this clonotype with many counts. The chain is built from TRBV6-5 and TRBJ1-5, with a possible D match to TRBD1 (5 bases). CDR3 size: 16 residues. Trimming cost V 6 bases and J 2 bases, with 17 bases left between them. Germline lookup yields CDR1 MNHEY and CDR2 SVGAGI. CDR3 bases: TGTGCCAGCAGCTCGGGGGGGAGAACACGCAATCAGCCCCAGCATTTT. Translating it yields CASSSGGRTRNQPQHF.

Points on this clonotype: One end of the junction does not line up with germline, which may come from a read error. V gene TRBV5-6 combines with J gene TRBJ2-3; D remains unclear. This CDR3 has 12 residues. From germline, CDR1 is SGHDT and CDR2 YYEEEE. CDR3 loop: CANSLSTNTQYF. The CDR3 nucleotides read TGTGCCAACAGCTTGTCGACGAATACGCAGTATTTT.

This clonotype was seen more than once but under ten times. The CDR3 loop reads CASSLAAGESYEQYF. The CDR3 nucleotides are TGCGCCAGCAGCTTGGCGGCAGGGGAATCCTACGAGCAGTACTTC. The chain couples TRBV5-1 to TRBJ2-7, with a possible D match to TRBD1 (6 bases). Trimming took 0 bases from V and 1 from J, leaving 11 bases between them. Germline V lookup: CDR1 SGHRS, CDR2 YFSETQ. CDR3 length: 15 residues.